This T cell receptor (beta chain) is drawn from a study of cytomegalovirus exposure and HLA in healthy donors. As for the donors, each was a healthy bone marrow donor. The PCR made use of 60 Vbeta and 13 Jbeta primers. Sequencing was performed with immunoSEQ multiplex PCR; in TCRdb, only in-frame clones are kept and a portion is missing. The data contain around 130,000 clones, nearly 85% of them seen just once; the ten biggest clones take up 1% to 1.5%. This TCR came from a boy younger than 18 in good health and CMV-seronegative. The sequencing sample was made of PBMCs.

For the CDR3, the DNA is TGCAGCTTCAACTTGGGGGGGGCTGCTGGCTACACCTTC. Translated, it gives CSFNLGGAAGYTF. The rearrangement uses TRBV29-1 and TRBJ1-2; the D gene is possibly TRBD1 (6 bases). Germline CDR1 SQVTM, CDR2 ANQGSEA. Trimming stripped 8 bases from V and 7 bases from J, with 20 bases between. The CDR3 loop spans 13 amino acids. Drawing the rest from reference TRBV29-1 and TRBJ1-2, the complete variable domain is SAVISQKPSRDICQRGTSLTIQCQVDSQVTMMFWYRQQPGQSLTLIATANQGSEATYESGFVIDKFPISRPNLTFSTLTVSNMSPEDSSIYLCSFNLGGAAGYTFGSGTRLTVV.